This T cell receptor (beta chain) was found in a study of blood T cell repertoires in COVID-19. The germline CDR1 and CDR2 sequences are MNHNS and SASEGT. V was clipped by 4 bases and J by 7 bases; unmatched bases: 11. The CDR3 loop spans 16 amino acids. This clone was observed a handful of times. The assay was immunoSEQ multiplex PCR, and TCRdb's table has in-frame clones only and misses some. This sample yields about 64,000 clones, of which roughly four fifths are seen a single time; 10% to 15% belongs to the top ten. This chain uses TRBV6-1 with TRBJ1-5; TRBD1 matches at 9 bases. The receptor was isolated from a human donor in a cohort sampled during active COVID-19. The sequencing sample was made of peripheral blood. The CDR3 sequence is CASSGWTGELGQPQHF. DNA for the CDR3: TGTGCCAGCAGTGGGTGGACAGGGGAGTTGGGCCAGCCCCAGCATTTT.